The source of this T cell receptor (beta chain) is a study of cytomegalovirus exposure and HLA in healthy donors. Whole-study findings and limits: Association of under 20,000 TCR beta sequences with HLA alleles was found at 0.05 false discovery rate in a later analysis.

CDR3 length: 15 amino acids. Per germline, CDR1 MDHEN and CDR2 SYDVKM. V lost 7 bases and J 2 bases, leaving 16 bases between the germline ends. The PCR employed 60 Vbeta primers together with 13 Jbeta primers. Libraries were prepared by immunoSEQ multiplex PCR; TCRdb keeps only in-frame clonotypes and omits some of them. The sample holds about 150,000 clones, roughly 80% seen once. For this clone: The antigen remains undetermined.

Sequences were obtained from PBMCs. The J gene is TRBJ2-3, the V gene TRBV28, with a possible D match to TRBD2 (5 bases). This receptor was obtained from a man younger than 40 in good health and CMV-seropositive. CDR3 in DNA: TGTGCCAGCACCGCAAGACTAACGTACACAGATACGCAGTATTTT. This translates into CASTARLTYTDTQYF. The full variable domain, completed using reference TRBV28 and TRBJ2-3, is DVKVTQSSRYLVKRTGEKVFLECVQDMDHENMFWYRQDPGLGLRLIYFSYDVKMKEKGDIPEGYSVSREKKERFSLILESASTNQTSMYLCASTARLTYTDTQYFGPGTRLTVL.